The 14 T cell receptor beta chains below were found in one sample sequenced in a study of T cell repertoires in cytomegalovirus infection. TCRdb independently ran MiXCR on the reads; one entry per CDR3 protein. The table has 500,000 or so distinct CDR3 sequences, more than 15% seen once. The specimen sequenced was CD8+ T cells from PBMCs. Receptors were obtained from a human donor in good health (CMV status not recorded). Some clones in this sample may be carry-over from other donors' samples.

This clonotype was seen only a few times. The V gene is TRBV15, the J gene TRBJ2-1, with unresolved D. Germline loops: CDR1 LNHNV, CDR2 YYDKDF (reference sequence). V dropped 1 base and J dropped 6 bases, with 13 bases sitting between them. The CDR3 runs 15 residues. The CDR3 loop is CATSRGRVGPNEQFF. CDR3 DNA: TGTGCCACCAGCAGAGGCCGGGTAGGGCCCAATGAGCAGTTCTTC.

This clonotype was counted at least ten times. This chain joins TRBV4-1 and TRBJ1-3; no clear D gene. The CDR3 is 13 residues long. V was shortened by 1 base and J by 7 bases, with 8 bases between the two germline ends. Germline V gives CDR1 MGHRA, CDR2 YSYEKL. CDR3 nucleotides: TGCGCCAGCAGCCAAGGTGTGGACAACACCATATATTTT. Translating gives CASSQGVDNTIYF.

V usage is TRBV6-6 and J usage is TRBJ2-4, with D possibly matching TRBD1 (6 bases). The CDR3 length is 15 residues. Looked up from germline, CDR1 is MNHNY and CDR2 is SVGAGI (reference sequence). Trimming removed 5 bases from V and 7 bases from J, with 18 bases in between. As DNA, the CDR3 is TGTGCCAGCAGTGGGGCCGCTAGGGGGATGAACATTCAGTACTTC. It encodes CASSGAARGMNIQYF.

This clonotype was recorded many times. This chain joins TRBV6-5 and TRBJ2-3; D remains ambiguous. Germline V gene sequence: CDR1 MNHEY, CDR2 SVGAGI. The CDR3 totals 11 residues. V gave up 3 bases and J gave up 5 bases, with 3 bases separating them. The DNA for the CDR3 is TGTGCCAGCAGTTATGTAGATACGCAGTATTTT. Its translation is CASSYVDTQYF.

This clonotype was seen more than once but under ten times. The rearrangement joins TRBV14 to TRBJ1-3, with D maybe TRBD1 (6 bases). V shed 1 base and J shed 5 bases, with 12 bases lying between them. Germline assignment: CDR1 SGHDN and CDR2 FVKESK. CDR3 length equals 15 residues. The CDR3 sequence is CASSQVGDTRNTIYF. Here the CDR3 DNA reads TGTGCCAGCAGCCAAGTGGGGGACACCAGAAACACCATATATTTT.

This clonotype has ten or more counts. The rearrangement uses TRBV7-8 and TRBJ2-6, with 7 bases aligning to TRBD2. J lost 11 bases, V lost 1 base, and 5 bases had no gene match. This CDR3 has 14 residues. CDR1 is SGHVS and CDR2 is FQNEAQ in the germline V gene. The DNA for the CDR3 is TGTGCCAGCAGCTTAGTAGTTGGGAGGGACGTCCTGACTTTC. Translation: CASSLVVGRDVLTF.

In its sample, this clonotype was seen many times. The V and J genes are TRBV11-2 and TRBJ2-7; D unresolved. There are 14 residues in the CDR3. Trimming took off 1 base at V and 0 bases at J, with 7 bases between the two ends. The V gene's germline CDR1 is SGHAT and CDR2 FQNNGV. The CDR3 protein is CASSLGSYSYEQYF. The CDR3 coding sequence is TGTGCCAGCAGCTTAGGGTCCTACTCCTACGAGCAGTACTTC. The full variable domain, its missing parts supplied by reference TRBV11-2 and TRBJ2-7, is EAGVAQSPRYKIIEKRQSVAFWCNPISGHATLYWYQQILGQGPKLLIQFQNNGVVDDSQLPKDRFSAERLKGVDSTLKIQPAKLEDSAVYLCASSLGSYSYEQYFGPGTRLTVT.

This clonotype was picked up a small number of times. The chain combines TRBV27 with TRBJ2-7, with D uncertain. Germline lookup yields CDR1 MNHEY and CDR2 SMNVEV (reference sequence). This CDR3 is 14 amino acids long. Between the trimmed V and J ends, which lost 2 bases and 2 bases, there was a span of 10 bases. The CDR3 sequence: CASSLGPEPYEQYF. CDR3 DNA sequence: TGTGCCAGCAGTTTAGGGCCTGAGCCCTACGAGCAGTACTTC.

With regard to this clonotype: This may be a read error, as it is one base from a much larger clone. V is TRBV19 and J is TRBJ2-1; D possibly corresponds to TRBD2 (7 bases). Per the germline V gene, CDR1 is LNHDA and CDR2 is SQIVND (reference sequence). The CDR3 covers 15 residues. Trimming pared 8 bases from V and 4 bases from J, leaving 18 bases between. The CDR3 sequence is CASPPGASGYNEQFF. The CDR3, as DNA: TGTGCCAGTCCCCCGGGGGCTAGCGGTTACAATGAGCAGTTCTTC.

This clonotype appeared a few times. The chain couples TRBV4-1 to TRBJ2-5, with unresolved D. Germline assignment: CDR1 MGHRA and CDR2 YSYEKL. CDR3 length equals 14 residues. Trimming took off 1 base at V and 1 base at J, with 7 bases between the two ends. This CDR3 reads CASSQGGFQETQYF. The DNA of the CDR3 is TGCGCCAGCAGCCAAGGGGGTTTCCAAGAGACCCAGTACTTC.

About this clonotype itself: The conserved phenylalanine or tryptophan is not found at the CDR3 terminus, so this likely reflects a read error. The chain carries TRBV29-1 and TRBJ2-3; D is ambiguous. This CDR3 spans 15 amino acids. Germline V gives CDR1 SQVTM, CDR2 ANQGSEA. The V gene lost 5 bases and the J gene lost 2 bases, with 17 bases spanning the gap. The CDR3 nucleotides are TGCAGCGTTCCTGAAACCGAGTACCCCACAGATACGCAGTATTAT. The encoded protein is CSVPETEYPTDTQYY.

There are many counts of this clonotype. This chain uses TRBV7-8 with TRBJ2-1, with D perhaps given as TRBD1 or TRBD2 (5 bases each). The V gene lost 3 bases and the J gene lost 6 bases, with 12 bases spanning the gap. Germline CDR1 and CDR2: SGHVS and FQNEAQ. The CDR3 has 14 amino acids. The DNA for the CDR3 is TGTGCCAGCAGCTTCCCCGAGGGGATCAATGAGCAGTTCTTC. It encodes CASSFPEGINEQFF.

This clonotype appeared many times. DNA of the CDR3: TGTGCCAGCAGCTTAAAGGGAGACTTTAGACAAGAGACCCAGTACTTC. This encodes CASSLKGDFRQETQYF. V and J are TRBV7-7 and TRBJ2-5; a possible D gene is TRBD2 (5 bases). The germline V gene encodes CDR1 SSHAT and CDR2 FNYEAQ (reference sequence). V gave up 2 bases and J gave up 2 bases, with 15 bases separating them. This CDR3 contains 16 residues. The full variable domain, with the rest looked up from reference TRBV7-7 and TRBJ2-5, is GAGVSQSPRYKVTKRGQDVTLRCDPISSHATLYWYQQALGQGPEFLTYFNYEAQPDKSGLPSDRFSAERPEGSISTLTIQRTEQRDSAMYRCASSLKGDFRQETQYFGPGTRLLVL.

V and J are TRBV28 and TRBJ1-2; D perhaps matches TRBD1 (5 bases). CDR1 and CDR2 from the germline V gene are MDHEN and SYDVKM. Trimming took off 7 bases at V and 4 bases at J, with 19 bases between the two ends. The CDR3 spans 15 residues. CDR3 sequence (DNA): TGTGCCAGCACCCACTCGGGGGGGGTCGTCTATGGCTACACCTTC. Translation: CASTHSGGVVYGYTF.